This T cell receptor (beta chain) was captured in a study of cytomegalovirus exposure and HLA in healthy donors (dated by TCRdb to between 2016 and 2019). Study-wide context: According to a later analysis, one platform produced both the approximately 110 validation repertoires and the 670 or so repertoires of the first cohort. The study was designed to test whether signatures of past pathogen exposure could be identified by cataloging public T cell receptors. To predict cytomegalovirus infection status, the study brought together high-throughput TCR immunosequencing, statistical association of individual TCRs with disease status, and machine learning. Along with the roughly 670-subject first cohort, a separate validation cohort of roughly 110 different subjects was used. The paper's findings and limits, for the study overall: The classifier was reported to diagnose cytomegalovirus status with high specificity and sensitivity in both the original cohort and the validation cohort. Of the cluster scores, around 95% were above 0 in a later analysis, which found that TCRs clustered in the first cohort also tended to co-occur in the 95 to 150 validation repertoires. A later analysis had no HLA typing for the validation cohort, so co-occurrence there was scored across all 120 repertoires. The study gave a list of under 200 TCR beta chains associated with cytomegalovirus. Across donors, most TCR sequences were observed very rarely, whereas some public TCRs were present in many individuals. In vitro tests confirmed that a few of the cytomegalovirus-associated TCR beta chains recognize cytomegalovirus antigens. The authors suggested that the approach could potentially be generalized to other disease states and immunological phenotypes.

Turning to this clone: The specificity of this receptor is unknown. Qualities for individual bases were not recorded, and no much larger clone is one base off.

Library creation used the immunoSEQ multiplex PCR assay. Turning to the authors' computational methods: A statistical classification framework was built to diagnose cytomegalovirus status from the catalog of TCR beta chain sequences. The table was pulled from immuneACCESS by TCRdb, which kept in-frame rearrangements only. Such tables lose some clones; where checked, under half of the loss comes from unresolved V genes, and the rest has no known cause. V and J calls and clone size are copied from that table; D and trimming were computed from the DNA. The sample has some 150,000 clones on record, around nine tenths of them singletons. The top ten hold less than 3% of the sample. Separate from the roughly 650-subject first cohort, the validation cohort of about 130 subjects was the group to which the donors belonged. V and J are trimmed by 4 bases and 6 bases, and the gene matches miss 1 base of the junction. The CDR3 holds 13 amino acids from the cysteine to the phenylalanine. Only CDR3 DNA remains: 39 bases, in frame from the first base. The germline V gene provides CDR1 SGDLS and CDR2 YYNGEE.

Material for sequencing was PBMCs. The origin of this receptor is a man aged 18 to 35 in good health and CMV-seropositive. The V gene is TRBV9 and the J gene is TRBJ1-5, and 10 junctional nucleotides match TRBD1. The CDR3 is CASSRDRGQPQHF. The DNA sequence is given as TGTGCCAGCAGCCGGGACAGGGGTCAGCCCCAGCATTTT.